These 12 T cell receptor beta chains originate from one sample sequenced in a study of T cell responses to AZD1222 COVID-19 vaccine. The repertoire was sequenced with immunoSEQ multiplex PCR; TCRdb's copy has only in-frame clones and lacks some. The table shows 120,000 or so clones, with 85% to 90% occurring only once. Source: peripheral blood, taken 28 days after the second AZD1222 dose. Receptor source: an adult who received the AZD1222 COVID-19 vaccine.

CDR3 coding DNA: TGTGCCAGCAGGGGTCCCAGCGAGGGCCCAGATACGCAGTATTTT. The encoded protein is CASRGPSEGPDTQYF. The chain has TRBV5-6 and TRBJ2-3, with a weak D call TRBD2 (5 bases). Per the germline V gene, CDR1 is SGHDT and CDR2 is YYEEEE. V was pared by 5 bases and J by 4 bases, with 17 bases between. This CDR3 is 15 amino acids long.

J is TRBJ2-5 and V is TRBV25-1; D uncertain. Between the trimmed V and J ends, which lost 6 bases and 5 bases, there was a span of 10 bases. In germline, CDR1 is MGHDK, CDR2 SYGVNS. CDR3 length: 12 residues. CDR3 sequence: CASSDLLETQYF. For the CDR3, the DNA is TGTGCCAGCAGCGATCTTTTGGAGACCCAGTACTTC.

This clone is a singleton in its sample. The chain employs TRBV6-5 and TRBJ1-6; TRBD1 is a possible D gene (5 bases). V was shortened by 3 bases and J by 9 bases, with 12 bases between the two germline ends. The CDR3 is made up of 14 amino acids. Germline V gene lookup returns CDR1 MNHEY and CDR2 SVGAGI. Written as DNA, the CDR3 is TGTGCCAGCAGTTATTCCCAGGGCAGTTCACCCCTCCACTTT. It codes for CASSYSQGSSPLHF.

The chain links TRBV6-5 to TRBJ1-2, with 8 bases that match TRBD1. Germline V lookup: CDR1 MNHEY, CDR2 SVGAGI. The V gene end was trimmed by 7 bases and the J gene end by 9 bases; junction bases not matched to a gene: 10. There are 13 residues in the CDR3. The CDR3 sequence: CASTPQGARSYTF. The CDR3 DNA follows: TGTGCCAGCACTCCCCAGGGGGCGCGAAGCTACACCTTC.

The CDR3 spells CASSQFIPRTVNTEAFF. Here the CDR3 DNA reads TGTGCCAGCAGCCAATTTATCCCTCGGACGGTGAACACTGAAGCTTTCTTT. The chain recombines TRBV3-1 (or the pseudogene TRBV3-2) with TRBJ1-1; D remains ambiguous. Germline V lookup: CDR1 LGHDT, CDR2 YNNKEL (reference sequence). The CDR3 sequence is 17 residues long. V lost 2 bases and J 0 bases, leaving 16 bases between the germline ends.

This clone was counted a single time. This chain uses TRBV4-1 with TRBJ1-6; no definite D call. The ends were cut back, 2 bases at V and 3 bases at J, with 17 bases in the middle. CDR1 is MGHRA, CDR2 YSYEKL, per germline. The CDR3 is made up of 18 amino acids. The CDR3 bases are TGCGCCAGCAGCCAATTCTTAAACAGTTTAGTCTATAATTCACCCCTCCACTTT. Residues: CASSQFLNSLVYNSPLHF.

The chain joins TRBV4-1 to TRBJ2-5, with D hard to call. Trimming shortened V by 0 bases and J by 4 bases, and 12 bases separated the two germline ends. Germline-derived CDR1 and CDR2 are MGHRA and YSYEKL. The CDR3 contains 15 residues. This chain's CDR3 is CASSQEKLAGETQYF. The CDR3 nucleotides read TGCGCCAGCAGCCAAGAAAAGTTGGCAGGAGAGACCCAGTACTTC.

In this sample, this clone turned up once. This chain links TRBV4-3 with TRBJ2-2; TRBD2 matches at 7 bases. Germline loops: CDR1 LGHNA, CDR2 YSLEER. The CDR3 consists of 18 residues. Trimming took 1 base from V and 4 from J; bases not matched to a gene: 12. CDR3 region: CASSQALSSGIGTGELFF. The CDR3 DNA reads TGCGCCAGCAGCCAAGCCCTTTCTAGCGGAATCGGCACCGGGGAGCTGTTTTTT.

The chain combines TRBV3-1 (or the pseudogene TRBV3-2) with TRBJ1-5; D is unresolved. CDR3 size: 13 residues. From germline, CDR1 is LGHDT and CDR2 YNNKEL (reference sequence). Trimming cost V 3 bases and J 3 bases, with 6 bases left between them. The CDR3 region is CASSQQHNQPQHF. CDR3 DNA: TGTGCCAGCAGCCAGCAACACAATCAGCCCCAGCATTTT.

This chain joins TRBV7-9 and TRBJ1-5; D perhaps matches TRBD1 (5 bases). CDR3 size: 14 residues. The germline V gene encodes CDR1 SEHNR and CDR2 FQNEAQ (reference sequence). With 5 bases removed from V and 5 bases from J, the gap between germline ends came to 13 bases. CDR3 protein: CASSGDHPYQPQHF. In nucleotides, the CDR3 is TGTGCCAGCAGCGGGGACCACCCTTATCAGCCCCAGCATTTT.

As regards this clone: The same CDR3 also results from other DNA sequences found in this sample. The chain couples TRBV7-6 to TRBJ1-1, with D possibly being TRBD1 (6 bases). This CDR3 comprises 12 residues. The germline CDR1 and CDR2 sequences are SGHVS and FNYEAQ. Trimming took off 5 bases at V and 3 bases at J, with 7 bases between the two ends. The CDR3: CASSPGDTEAFF. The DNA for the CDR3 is TGTGCCAGCAGCCCAGGGGACACTGAAGCTTTCTTT.

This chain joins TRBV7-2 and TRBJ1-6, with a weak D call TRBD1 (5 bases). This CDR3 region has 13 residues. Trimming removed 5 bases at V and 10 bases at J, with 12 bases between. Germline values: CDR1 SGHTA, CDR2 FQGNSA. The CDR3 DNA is TGTGCCAGCAGCCCGAGGGGAGGGTCACCCCTCCACTTT. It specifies CASSPRGGSPLHF.